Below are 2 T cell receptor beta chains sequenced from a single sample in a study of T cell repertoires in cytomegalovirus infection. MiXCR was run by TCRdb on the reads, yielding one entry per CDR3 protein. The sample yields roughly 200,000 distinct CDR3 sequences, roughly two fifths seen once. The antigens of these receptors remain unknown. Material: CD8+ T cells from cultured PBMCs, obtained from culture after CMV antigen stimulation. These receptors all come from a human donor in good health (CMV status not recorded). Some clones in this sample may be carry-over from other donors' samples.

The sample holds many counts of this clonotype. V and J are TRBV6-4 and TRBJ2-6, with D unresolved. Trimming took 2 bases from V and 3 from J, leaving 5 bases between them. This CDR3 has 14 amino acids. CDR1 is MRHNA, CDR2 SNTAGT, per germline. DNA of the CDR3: TGTGCCAGCAGTGACAGTTTTGGGGCCAACGTCCTGACTTTC. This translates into CASSDSFGANVLTF.

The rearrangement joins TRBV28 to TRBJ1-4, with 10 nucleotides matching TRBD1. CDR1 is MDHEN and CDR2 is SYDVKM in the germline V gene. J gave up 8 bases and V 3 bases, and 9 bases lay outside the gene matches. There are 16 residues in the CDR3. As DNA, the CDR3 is TGTGCCAGCAGTTTGGTCGGGACAGGGGATTCGGAAAAACTGTTTTTT. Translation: CASSLVGTGDSEKLFF.